This T cell receptor (beta chain) appears in the sequencing data of a study of glioma-infiltrating T cells. Study-wide findings and caveats: Above-expected tissue-blood divergence occurred in all gliomas, most in low-grade ones.

The iRepertoire nested amplicon-rescue multiplex PCR amplified TCR alpha and beta CDR3s from RNA. TCRdb re-called the multiplex PCR reads through MiXCR, storing one row per CDR3 protein. Of approximately 140,000 distinct CDR3 sequences detected, about 22% appear once; the ten largest clones hold under 35%. This CDR3 is built from 13 residues. Trimming cost V 8 bases and J 5 bases; bases outside gene matches: 4. Per the germline V gene, CDR1 is MDHEN and CDR2 is SYDVKM. This clonotype was recorded many times. Its target is unknown. J is TRBJ2-3 and V is TRBV28; 10 nucleotides match TRBD1. Sequences were obtained from glioma tissue, nonneoplastic brain tissue, or PBMCs (not recorded which). The clonotype was recovered from a human donor with low-grade glioma or glioblastoma, undergoing nonglioma brain surgery, or in good health (not recorded which). The CDR3 DNA reads as TGTGCCAGCGGGACAGGGGCTGTAGATACGCAGTATTTT. Amino acids: CASGTGAVDTQYF.